The sequence of this T cell receptor (beta chain) was determined in a study of blood T cell repertoires in COVID-19. About the research overall: Sample material is recorded as cDNA or gDNA derived from T cells, B-cell-depleted T cells, or PBMCs.

Authors' data handling: By means of reference gene primer amplification, nucleated cell counts were estimated. Sequencing used immunoSEQ multiplex PCR; TCRdb keeps in-frame clones, though not all of them. D and trimming were read from the DNA, whereas the V and J calls and clone size are those reported in that table. The sample consists of approximately 300,000 clones, nearly 90% of them appearing once. Recovered status applied to Cohort 3 donors who had two consecutive negative PCRs. It also applied to those with clearance or with symptom resolution. The CDR3 consists of 15 residues. V lost 0 bases to trimming and J lost 5 bases, with 8 bases between them. Germline V CDR1 and CDR2: LNHDA, SQIVND (reference sequence).

The sequenced material came from PBMCs or T cells enriched from blood (not recorded which). This clonotype was sampled from a woman in her thirties who had recovered from COVID-19. The gene calls are TRBV19 and TRBJ1-6; D possibly corresponds to TRBD1 (5 bases). The CDR3 loop is CASSIDRDDNSPLHF. The CDR3 bases are TGTGCCAGTAGTATAGACAGGGATGATAATTCACCCCTCCACTTT.